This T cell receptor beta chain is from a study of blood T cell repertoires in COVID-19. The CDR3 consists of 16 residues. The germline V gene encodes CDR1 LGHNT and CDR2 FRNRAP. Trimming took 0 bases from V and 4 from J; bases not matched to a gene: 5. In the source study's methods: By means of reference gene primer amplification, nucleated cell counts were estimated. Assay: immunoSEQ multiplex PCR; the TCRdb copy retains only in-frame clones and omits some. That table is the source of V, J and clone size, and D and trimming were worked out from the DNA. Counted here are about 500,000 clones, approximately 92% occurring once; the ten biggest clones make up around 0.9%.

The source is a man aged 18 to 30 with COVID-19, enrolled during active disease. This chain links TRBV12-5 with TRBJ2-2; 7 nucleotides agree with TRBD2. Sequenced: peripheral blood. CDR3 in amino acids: CASGLVAGVRTGELFF. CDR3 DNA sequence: TGTGCTAGTGGTTTGGTTGCGGGAGTCCGCACCGGGGAGCTGTTTTTT.